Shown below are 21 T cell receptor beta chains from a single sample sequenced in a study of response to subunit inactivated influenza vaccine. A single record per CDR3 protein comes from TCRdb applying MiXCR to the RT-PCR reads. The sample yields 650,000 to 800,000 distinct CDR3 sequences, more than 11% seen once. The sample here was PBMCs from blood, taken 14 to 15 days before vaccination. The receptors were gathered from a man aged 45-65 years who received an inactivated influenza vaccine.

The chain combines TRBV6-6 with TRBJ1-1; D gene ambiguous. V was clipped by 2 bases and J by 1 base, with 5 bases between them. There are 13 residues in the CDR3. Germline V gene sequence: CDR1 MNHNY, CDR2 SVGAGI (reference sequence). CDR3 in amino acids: CASSYARNTEAFF. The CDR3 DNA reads TGTGCCAGCAGTTACGCCAGGAACACTGAAGCTTTCTTT.

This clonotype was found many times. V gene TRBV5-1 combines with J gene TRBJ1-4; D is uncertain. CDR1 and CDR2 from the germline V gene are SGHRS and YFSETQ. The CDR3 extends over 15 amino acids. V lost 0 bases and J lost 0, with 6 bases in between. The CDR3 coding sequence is TGCGCCAGCAGCTTGGGGTTCTCAACTAATGAAAAACTGTTTTTT. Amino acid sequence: CASSLGFSTNEKLFF.

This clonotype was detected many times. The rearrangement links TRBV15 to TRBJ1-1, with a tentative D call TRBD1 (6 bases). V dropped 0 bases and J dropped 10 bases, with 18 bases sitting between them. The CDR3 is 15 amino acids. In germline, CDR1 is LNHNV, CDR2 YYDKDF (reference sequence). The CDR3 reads CATSRDRTAVVVAFF. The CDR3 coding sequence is TGTGCCACCAGCAGAGATCGGACAGCTGTGGTTGTAGCTTTCTTT.

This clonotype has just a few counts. The CDR3 DNA is TGTGCCAGCAGTGAATGGGGGACCCAGCCCCAGCATTTT. Its translation is CASSEWGTQPQHF. The gene calls are TRBV2 and TRBJ1-5; tentative D call: TRBD1 (5 bases). The germline gives CDR1 SNHLY, CDR2 FYNNEI. V was shortened by 2 bases and J by 7 bases, with 9 bases between the two germline ends. This CDR3 contains 13 residues.

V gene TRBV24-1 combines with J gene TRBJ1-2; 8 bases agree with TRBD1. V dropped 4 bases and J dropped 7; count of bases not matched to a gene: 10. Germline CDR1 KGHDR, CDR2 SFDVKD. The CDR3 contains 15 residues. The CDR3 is CATSDPGQAGSGYTF. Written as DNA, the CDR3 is TGTGCCACCAGTGACCCGGGACAGGCAGGAAGTGGCTACACCTTC.

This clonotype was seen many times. This CDR3 is CASSARGVSSYNEQFF. The CDR3 bases are TGTGCCAGCAGCGCGCGGGGAGTGAGCTCCTACAATGAGCAGTTCTTC. The J gene is TRBJ2-1, the V gene TRBV5-6; TRBD2 might be the D (6 bases). Trimming shortened V by 4 bases and J by 0 bases, and 14 bases separated the two germline ends. Germline V gene data show CDR1 as SGHDT and CDR2 as YYEEEE. The CDR3 runs 16 residues.

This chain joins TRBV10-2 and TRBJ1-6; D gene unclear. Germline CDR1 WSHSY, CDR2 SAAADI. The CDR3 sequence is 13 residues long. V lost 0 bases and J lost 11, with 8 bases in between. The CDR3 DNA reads TGCGCCAGCAGTGAGTCCGAGTTTCCACCCCTCCACTTT. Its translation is CASSESEFPPLHF.

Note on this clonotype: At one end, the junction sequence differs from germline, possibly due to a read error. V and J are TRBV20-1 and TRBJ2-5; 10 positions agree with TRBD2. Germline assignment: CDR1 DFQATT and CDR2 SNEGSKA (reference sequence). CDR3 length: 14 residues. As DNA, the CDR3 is TGCAGTGCTTGGACTAGCGGTCACCAAGAGACCCAGCACTTC. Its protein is CSAWTSGHQETQHF.

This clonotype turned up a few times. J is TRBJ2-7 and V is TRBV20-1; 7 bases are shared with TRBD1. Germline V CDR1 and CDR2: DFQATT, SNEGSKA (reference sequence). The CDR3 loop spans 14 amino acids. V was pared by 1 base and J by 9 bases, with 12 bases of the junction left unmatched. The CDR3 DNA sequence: TGCAGTGCTAGAGGTTCTCTACAGGGGAATTTGCAGTACTTC. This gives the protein CSARGSLQGNLQYF.

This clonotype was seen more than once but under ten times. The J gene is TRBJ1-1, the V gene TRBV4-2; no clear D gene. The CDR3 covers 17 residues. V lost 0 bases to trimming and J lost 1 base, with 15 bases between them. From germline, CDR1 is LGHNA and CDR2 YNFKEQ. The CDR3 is CASSQDGQALKNTEAFF. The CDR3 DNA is TGTGCCAGCAGCCAAGATGGGCAGGCCCTAAAGAACACTGAAGCTTTCTTT.

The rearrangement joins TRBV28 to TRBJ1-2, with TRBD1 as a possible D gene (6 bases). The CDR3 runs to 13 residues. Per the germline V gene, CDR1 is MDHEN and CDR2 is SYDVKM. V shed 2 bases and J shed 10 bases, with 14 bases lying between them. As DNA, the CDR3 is TGTGCCAGCAGTTTAAGGGGACACAACCCCTACACCTTC. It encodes CASSLRGHNPYTF.

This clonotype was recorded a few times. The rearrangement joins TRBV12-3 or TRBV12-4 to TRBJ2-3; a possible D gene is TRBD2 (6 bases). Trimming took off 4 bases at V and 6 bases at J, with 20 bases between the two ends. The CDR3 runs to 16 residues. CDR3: CASSWTNSFLGDTQYF. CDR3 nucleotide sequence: TGTGCCAGCAGTTGGACTAATTCCTTCCTTGGGGATACGCAGTATTTT.

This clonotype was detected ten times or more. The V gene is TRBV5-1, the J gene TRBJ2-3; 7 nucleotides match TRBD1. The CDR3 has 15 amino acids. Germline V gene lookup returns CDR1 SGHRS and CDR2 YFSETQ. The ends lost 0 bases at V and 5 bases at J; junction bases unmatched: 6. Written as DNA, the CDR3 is TGCGCCAGCAGCTTGGCCGACAGGGTCGGAGATACGCAGTATTTT. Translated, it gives CASSLADRVGDTQYF.

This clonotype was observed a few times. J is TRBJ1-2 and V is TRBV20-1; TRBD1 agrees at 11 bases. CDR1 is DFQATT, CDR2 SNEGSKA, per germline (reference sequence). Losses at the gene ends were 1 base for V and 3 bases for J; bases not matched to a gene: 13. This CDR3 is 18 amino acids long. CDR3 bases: TGCAGTGCTAGAGTTTTGCAGGTTTGGACAGGGGGCGACTATGGCTACACCTTC. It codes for CSARVLQVWTGGDYGYTF.

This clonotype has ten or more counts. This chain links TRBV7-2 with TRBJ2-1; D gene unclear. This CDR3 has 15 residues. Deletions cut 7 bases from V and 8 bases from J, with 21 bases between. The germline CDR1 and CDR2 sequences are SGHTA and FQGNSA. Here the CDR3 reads CASIKDPTPADEQFF. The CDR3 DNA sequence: TGTGCCAGCATCAAGGACCCAACCCCTGCTGATGAGCAGTTCTTC.

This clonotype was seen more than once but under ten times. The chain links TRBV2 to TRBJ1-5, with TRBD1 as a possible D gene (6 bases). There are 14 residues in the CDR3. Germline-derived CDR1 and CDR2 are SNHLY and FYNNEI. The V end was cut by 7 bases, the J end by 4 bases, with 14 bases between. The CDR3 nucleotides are TGTGCCAGCAACAGGGAGTACGGAAATCAGCCCCAGCATTTT. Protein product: CASNREYGNQPQHF.

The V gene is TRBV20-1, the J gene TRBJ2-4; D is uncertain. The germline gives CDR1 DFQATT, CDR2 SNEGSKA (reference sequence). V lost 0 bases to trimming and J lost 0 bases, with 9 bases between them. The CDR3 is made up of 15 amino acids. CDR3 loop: CSARDGQIAKNIQYF. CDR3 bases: TGCAGTGCTAGAGATGGCCAGATAGCCAAAAACATTCAGTACTTC.

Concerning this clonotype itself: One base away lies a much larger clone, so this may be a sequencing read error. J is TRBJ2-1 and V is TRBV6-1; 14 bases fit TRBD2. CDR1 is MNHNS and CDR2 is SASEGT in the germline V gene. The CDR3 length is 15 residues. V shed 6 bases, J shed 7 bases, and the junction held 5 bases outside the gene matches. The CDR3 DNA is TGTGCCAGCAGCACCGGGACTAGCGGGAGAAATGAGCAGTTCTTC. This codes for CASSTGTSGRNEQFF.

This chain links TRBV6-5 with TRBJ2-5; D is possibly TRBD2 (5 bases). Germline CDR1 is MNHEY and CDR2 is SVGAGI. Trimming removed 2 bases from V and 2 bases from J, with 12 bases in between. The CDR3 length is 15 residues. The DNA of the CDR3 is TGTGCCAGCAGTTACGGGGAGTCTAGTCAAGAGACCCAGTACTTC. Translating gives CASSYGESSQETQYF.

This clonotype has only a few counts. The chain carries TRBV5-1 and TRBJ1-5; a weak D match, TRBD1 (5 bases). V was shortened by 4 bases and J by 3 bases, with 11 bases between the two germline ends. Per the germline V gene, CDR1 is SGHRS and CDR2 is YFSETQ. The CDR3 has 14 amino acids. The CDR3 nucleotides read TGCGCCAGCAGCCCCTCAGGGACCAATCAGCCCCAGCATTTT. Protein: CASSPSGTNQPQHF.

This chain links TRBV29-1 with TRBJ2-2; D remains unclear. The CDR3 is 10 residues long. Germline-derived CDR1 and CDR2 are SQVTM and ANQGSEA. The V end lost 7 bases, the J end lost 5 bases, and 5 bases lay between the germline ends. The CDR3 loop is CSAKTGELFF. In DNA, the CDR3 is TGCAGCGCAAAGACCGGGGAGCTGTTTTTT.